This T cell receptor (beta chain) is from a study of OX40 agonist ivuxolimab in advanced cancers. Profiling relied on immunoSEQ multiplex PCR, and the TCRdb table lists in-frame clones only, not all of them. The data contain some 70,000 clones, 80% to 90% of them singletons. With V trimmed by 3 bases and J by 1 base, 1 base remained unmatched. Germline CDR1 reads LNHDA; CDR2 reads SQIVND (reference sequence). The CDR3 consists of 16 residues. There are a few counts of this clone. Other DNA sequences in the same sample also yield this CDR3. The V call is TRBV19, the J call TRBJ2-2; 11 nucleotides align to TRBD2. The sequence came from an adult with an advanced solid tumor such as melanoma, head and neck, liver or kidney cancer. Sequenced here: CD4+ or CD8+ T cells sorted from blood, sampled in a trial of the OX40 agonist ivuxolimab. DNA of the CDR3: TGTGCCAGTAGTATCGGACTAGCGGGGAACACCGGGGAGCTGTTTTTT. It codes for CASSIGLAGNTGELFF.